The 21 T cell receptor beta chains listed next were all sequenced from one sample in a study of blood T cell repertoires in COVID-19. The data were produced by immunoSEQ multiplex PCR, yet TCRdb's version contains in-frame clones alone and is incomplete. The table has 400,000 to 550,000 clones, 87% seen once; the top ten hold under 2%. Sequencing input: PBMCs or T cells enriched from blood (not recorded which). These TCRs come from a woman younger than 30 with acute COVID-19.

This chain connects TRBV9 to TRBJ1-5; D might be TRBD1 (6 bases). Germline V gene data show CDR1 as SGDLS and CDR2 as YYNGEE. V lost 0 bases and J lost 6, with 7 bases in between. This CDR3 comprises 13 residues. The CDR3 region is CASSVEGVQPQHF. The CDR3 DNA reads TGTGCCAGCAGCGTAGAGGGGGTTCAGCCCCAGCATTTT.

This chain uses TRBV5-8 with TRBJ1-2; D is undetermined. V lost 7 bases to trimming and J lost 8 bases, with 9 bases between them. Germline CDR1 SGHTS, CDR2 YDEGEE. This CDR3 contains 10 residues. This chain's CDR3 is CASEGRGYTF. CDR3 DNA sequence: TGTGCCAGCGAGGGTCGAGGCTACACCTTC.

This clone was picked up one time. The chain links TRBV11-2 to TRBJ2-3; 8 bases fit TRBD1. Looked up from germline, CDR1 is SGHAT and CDR2 is FQNNGV. The V and J ends lost 1 base and 2 bases, in that order; junction bases with no gene match: 5. The CDR3 covers 16 residues. The CDR3 sequence is CASSLATGGITDTQYF. DNA of the CDR3: TGTGCCAGCAGCTTAGCTACAGGGGGTATCACAGATACGCAGTATTTT.

The chain uses TRBV5-1 and TRBJ2-2, with TRBD1 identical over 11 bases. The junction had 4 bases not matched to a gene; V was cut back by 7 bases and J by 5 bases. This CDR3 comprises 14 residues. CDR1 and CDR2 from the germline V gene are SGHRS and YFSETQ. The CDR3 nucleotides are TGCGCCAGCGACTGGGACAGGGGGACCGGGGAGCTGTTTTTT. Translation: CASDWDRGTGELFF.

The V call is TRBV5-4, the J call TRBJ1-5; tentatively, D is TRBD1 (6 bases). Trimming shortened V by 0 bases and J by 2 bases, and 6 bases separated the two germline ends. Germline CDR1 and CDR2: SGHNT and YYREEE (reference sequence). The length of the CDR3 is 14 residues. DNA for the CDR3: TGTGCCAGCAGCTTGGAGGGGGGCAATCAGCCCCAGCATTTT. Translating gives CASSLEGGNQPQHF.

The chain has TRBV28 and TRBJ1-1, with TRBD1 as a possible D gene (5 bases). Trimming shortened V by 5 bases and J by 2 bases, and 15 bases separated the two germline ends. Per germline, CDR1 MDHEN and CDR2 SYDVKM. This CDR3 has 15 amino acids. CDR3 amino acids: CASSDLGGYNTEAFF. Here the CDR3 DNA reads TGTGCCAGCAGTGACCTCGGGGGGTACAACACTGAAGCTTTCTTT.

The chain is built from TRBV19 and TRBJ1-5; tentative D call: TRBD1 (5 bases). Germline loops: CDR1 LNHDA, CDR2 SQIVND (reference sequence). V dropped 10 bases and J dropped 5 bases, with 12 bases sitting between them. This CDR3 spans 12 amino acids. The DNA of the CDR3 is TGTGCCACCACGGGGGAGTATCAGCCCCAGCATTTT. It is translated as CATTGEYQPQHF. The full variable domain, with the rest looked up from reference TRBV19 and TRBJ1-5, is DGGITQSPKYLFRKEGQNVTLSCEQNLNHDAMYWYRQDPGQGLRLIYYSQIVNDFQKGDIAEGYSVSREKKESFPLTVTSAQKNPTAFYLCATTGEYQPQHFGDGTRLSIL.

The J gene is TRBJ2-1, the V gene TRBV2; possibly TRBD1 for D (6 bases). This CDR3 comprises 11 residues. V lost 10 bases to trimming and J lost 8 bases, with 12 bases between them. Germline CDR1 SNHLY, CDR2 FYNNEI. The CDR3 region has the DNA TGTGCCACTACTACAGGGCATGAGCAGTTCTTC. It specifies CATTTGHEQFF. The full variable domain, its missing parts supplied by reference TRBV2 and TRBJ2-1, is EPEVTQTPSHQVTQMGQEVILRCVPISNHLYFYWYRQILGQKVEFLVSFYNNEISEKSEIFDDQFSVERPDGSNFTLKIRSTKLEDSAMYFCATTTGHEQFFGPGTRLTVL.

CDR3 bases: TGTGCCAGCATGCAGGGTGGGGTTGAGCAGTACTTC. Translating gives CASMQGGVEQYF. The chain combines TRBV12-3 or TRBV12-4 with TRBJ2-7; tentative D call: TRBD1 (5 bases). V gave up 7 bases and J gave up 7 bases, with 14 bases separating them. The CDR3 has 12 amino acids.

The gene calls are TRBV10-2 and TRBJ2-7; 10 bases are a match to TRBD1. The germline CDR1 and CDR2 sequences are WSHSY and SAAADI. The junction had 2 bases not matched to a gene; V was cut back by 7 bases and J by 5 bases. CDR3 length: 12 residues. Written as DNA, the CDR3 is TGCGCCAGCACGGACAGGGGGGACGAGCAGTACTTC. Amino acids: CASTDRGDEQYF.

V usage is TRBV5-6 and J usage is TRBJ1-1; 10 nucleotides align to TRBD1. The CDR3 totals 16 residues. Germline CDR1 SGHDT, CDR2 YYEEEE. V shed 3 bases and J 6 bases; nucleotides not matched to a gene: 11. The DNA for the CDR3 is TGTGCCAGCAGCTCCCCGGGACAGGGGCCGACCGCTGAAGCTTTCTTT. It translates to CASSSPGQGPTAEAFF. The variable domain in full, with the rest retrieved from reference TRBV5-6 and TRBJ1-1, is DAGVTQSPTHLIKTRGQQVTLRCSPKSGHDTVSWYQQALGQGPQFIFQYYEEEERQRGNFPDRFSGHQFPNYSSELNVNALLLGDSALYLCASSSPGQGPTAEAFFGQGTRLTVV.

The sample holds one count of this clone. The genes are TRBV29-1 and TRBJ2-5; no definite D call. Trimming stripped 0 bases from V and 4 bases from J, with 12 bases between. CDR3 size: 14 residues. CDR1 is SQVTM, CDR2 ANQGSEA, per germline. In nucleotides, the CDR3 is TGCAGCGTTGAAGATTTGGGCCAAGCAGAGACCCAGTACTTC. Translation gives CSVEDLGQAETQYF.

The rearrangement joins TRBV5-1 to TRBJ2-1, with TRBD2 matching 8 bases. Germline V gene sequence: CDR1 SGHRS, CDR2 YFSETQ. CDR3 length: 15 residues. V gave up 7 bases and J gave up 6 bases; unmatched junction bases: 12. CDR3 coding DNA: TGCGCCAGCTCGGTAGCGGGGAACACCGTCAATGAGCAGTTCTTC. Its protein is CASSVAGNTVNEQFF.

This clone was found a few times. The rearrangement links TRBV5-4 to TRBJ1-1; a weak D match, TRBD1 (6 bases). Germline V CDR1 and CDR2: SGHNT, YYREEE (reference sequence). V gave up 5 bases and J gave up 2 bases, with 10 bases separating them. CDR3 length: 13 residues. CDR3 coding DNA: TGTGCCAGCAGTGACAGGATCAACACTGAAGCTTTCTTT. Translated: CASSDRINTEAFF.

The rearrangement links TRBV3-1 (or the pseudogene TRBV3-2) to TRBJ2-1; D ambiguous. V was shortened by 4 bases and J by 8 bases, with 15 bases between the two germline ends. CDR1 is LGHDT, CDR2 YNNKEL, per germline (reference sequence). There are 14 residues in the CDR3. CDR3 nucleotide sequence: TGTGCCAGCAGCCGGCGACTCCCACCCGATGAGCAGTTCTTC. This gives the protein CASSRRLPPDEQFF.

This chain links TRBV4-3 with TRBJ2-1; D perhaps matches TRBD2 (6 bases). The CDR3 has 16 residues. The V gene lost 3 bases and the J gene lost 3 bases, with 15 bases spanning the gap. Germline-derived CDR1 and CDR2 are LGHNA and YSLEER. The CDR3 sequence is CASSHETRRLYNEQFF. In DNA, the CDR3 is TGCGCCAGCAGCCACGAGACTAGAAGACTCTACAATGAGCAGTTCTTC.

CDR3 DNA: TGTGCCAGCAGGTCCCTCGGGACAAGCACTGAAGCTTTCTTT. Amino acid sequence: CASRSLGTSTEAFF. The V and J genes are TRBV7-9 and TRBJ1-1; TRBD1 is a possible D gene (6 bases). The CDR3 spans 14 residues. The V end lost 6 bases, the J end lost 4 bases, and 15 bases lay between the germline ends. Germline loops: CDR1 SEHNR, CDR2 FQNEAQ (reference sequence).

Points on this clone: An end of the junction does not agree with germline; a read error may underlie this. This chain joins TRBV6-5 and TRBJ2-7; 9 bases agree with TRBD1. The CDR3 is 10 residues long. The germline V gene has CDR1 MNHEY and CDR2 SVGAGI. CDR3: CASRGDRGTF. The DNA for the CDR3 is TGTGCCAGCAGAGGAGACAGGGGGACTTTC.

The chain combines TRBV19 with TRBJ1-1, with D uncertain. There are 14 residues in the CDR3. Germline lookup yields CDR1 LNHDA and CDR2 SQIVND (reference sequence). The V gene lost 4 bases and the J gene lost 0 bases, with 9 bases spanning the gap. The CDR3, as DNA: TGTGCCAGTAGTACCCCGGGGATGAACACTGAAGCTTTCTTT. This translates into CASSTPGMNTEAFF.

The chain links TRBV7-2 to TRBJ2-2; TRBD2 matches 9 bases. This CDR3 contains 15 residues. Germline V lookup: CDR1 SGHTA, CDR2 FQGNSA. Trimming at V came to 3 bases and at J to 3 bases, leaving 2 bases not matched to a gene. The CDR3 sequence is CASSLGGGDTGELFF. CDR3 DNA: TGTGCCAGCAGCTTGGGCGGGGGGGACACCGGGGAGCTGTTTTTT.

The chain links TRBV6-2 or TRBV6-3 to TRBJ1-2; the match to TRBD1 covers 11 bases. Germline CDR1 and CDR2: MNHEY and SVGEGT. This CDR3 is built from 16 residues. J lost 3 bases, V lost 6 bases, and 9 bases had no gene match. The CDR3 sequence is CASSPLWDRGDYGYTF. DNA for the CDR3: TGTGCCAGCAGCCCCTTATGGGACAGGGGGGACTATGGCTACACCTTC.